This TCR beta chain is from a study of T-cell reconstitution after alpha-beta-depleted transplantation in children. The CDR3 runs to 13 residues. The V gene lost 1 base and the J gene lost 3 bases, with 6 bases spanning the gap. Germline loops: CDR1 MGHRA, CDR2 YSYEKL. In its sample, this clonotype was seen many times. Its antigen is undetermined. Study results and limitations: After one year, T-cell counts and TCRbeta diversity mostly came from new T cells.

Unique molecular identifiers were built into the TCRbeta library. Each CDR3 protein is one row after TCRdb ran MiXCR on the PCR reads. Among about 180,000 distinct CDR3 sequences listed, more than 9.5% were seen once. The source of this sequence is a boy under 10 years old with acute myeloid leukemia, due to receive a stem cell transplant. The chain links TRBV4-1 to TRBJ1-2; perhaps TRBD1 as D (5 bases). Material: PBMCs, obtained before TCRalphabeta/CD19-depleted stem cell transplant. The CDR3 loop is CASSQAGYYGYTF. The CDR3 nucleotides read TGCGCCAGCAGCCAAGCAGGGTACTATGGCTACACCTTC.